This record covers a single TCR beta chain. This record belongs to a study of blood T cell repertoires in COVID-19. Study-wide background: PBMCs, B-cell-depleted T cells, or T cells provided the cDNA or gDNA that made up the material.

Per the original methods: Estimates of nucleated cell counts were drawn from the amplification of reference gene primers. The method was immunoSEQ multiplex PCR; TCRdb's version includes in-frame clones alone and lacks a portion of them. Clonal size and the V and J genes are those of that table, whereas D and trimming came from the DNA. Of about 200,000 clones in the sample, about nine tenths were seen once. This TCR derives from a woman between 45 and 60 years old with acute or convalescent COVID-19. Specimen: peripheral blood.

This chain's CDR3 is CASSTGFRETQYF. The CDR3 nucleotides read TGTGCCAGTAGTACAGGGTTTCGAGAGACCCAGTACTTC. J is TRBJ2-5 and V is TRBV19, with a tentative D call TRBD1 (5 bases). V was pared by 4 bases and J by 4 bases, with 10 bases between. The CDR3 spans 13 residues. Germline lookup yields CDR1 LNHDA and CDR2 SQIVND (reference sequence).